The 6 T cell receptor beta chains below come from one sample, sequenced in a study of blood T cell repertoires in COVID-19. Assay: immunoSEQ multiplex PCR; the TCRdb copy retains only in-frame clones and omits some. The table includes roughly 160,000 clones, 70% to 90% detected once. The material sequenced was peripheral blood. Receptors originate from a woman older than 75 with COVID-19, enrolled during active disease.

This clone was detected a few times. J is TRBJ2-1 and V is TRBV9, with TRBD2 matching over 7 bases. Germline CDR1 SGDLS, CDR2 YYNGEE. The ends lost 2 bases at V and 9 bases at J; junction bases unmatched: 8. There are 14 residues in the CDR3. The CDR3 region is CASSVGGEGSEQFF. CDR3 coding DNA: TGTGCCAGCAGCGTGGGTGGGGAGGGAAGTGAGCAGTTCTTC. Drawing the rest from reference TRBV9 and TRBJ2-1, the complete variable domain is DSGVTQTPKHLITATGQRVTLRCSPRSGDLSVYWYQQSLDQGLQFLIQYYNGEERAKGNILERFSAQQFPDLHSELNLSSLELGDSALYFCASSVGGEGSEQFFGPGTRLTVL.

Only one count was recorded for this clone. The V call is TRBV5-6, the J call TRBJ1-2, with TRBD1 identical over 9 bases. The V segment lost 5 bases and the J segment 6 bases; nucleotides outside the gene matches: 2. CDR3 length: 12 amino acids. CDR1 and CDR2 from the germline V gene are SGHDT and YYEEEE. CDR3 DNA: TGTGCCAGCAGATGGACAGGGGATGGCTACACCTTC. Translating it yields CASRWTGDGYTF.

This clone has only one observation. This rearrangement joins TRBV10-1 to TRBJ2-7; D might be TRBD2 (5 bases). From germline, CDR1 is WNHNN and CDR2 SYGVQD (reference sequence). V shed 0 bases and J shed 6 bases, with 9 bases lying between them. This CDR3 contains 13 residues. CDR3 sequence (DNA): TGCGCCAGCAGTGAGTCGAGGGTGGGCGAGCAGTACTTC. This translates into CASSESRVGEQYF.

V usage is TRBV5-4 and J usage is TRBJ1-4; 9 bases match TRBD1. The CDR3 loop spans 14 amino acids. Losses at the gene ends were 5 bases for V and 8 bases for J; bases not matched to a gene: 7. Germline V lookup: CDR1 SGHNT, CDR2 YYREEE (reference sequence). The CDR3 DNA is TGTGCCAGCAGTGCCCGGGACAGGGACGAAAAACTGTTTTTT. Its translation is CASSARDRDEKLFF.

The chain recombines TRBV6-5 with TRBJ2-7, with D possibly matching TRBD2 (5 bases). CDR1 MNHEY and CDR2 SVGAGI come from the germline V gene. V was trimmed by 6 bases and J by 2 bases, leaving 14 bases between them. This CDR3 comprises 14 residues. The CDR3 protein is CASRMSGGPYEQYF. CDR3 DNA sequence: TGTGCCAGCAGAATGAGCGGAGGCCCCTACGAGCAGTACTTC.

The rearrangement uses TRBV3-1 (or the pseudogene TRBV3-2) and TRBJ1-5; 10 bases map to TRBD1. V trimming: 3 bases; J trimming: 6 bases; junction bases outside the gene matches: 5. CDR1 is LGHDT and CDR2 is YNNKEL in the germline V gene (reference sequence). The CDR3 extends over 15 amino acids. CDR3 sequence reads: CASSQRDRGGQPQHF. The DNA of the CDR3 is TGTGCCAGCAGCCAGAGGGACAGGGGCGGTCAGCCCCAGCATTTT.